Following are 4 T cell receptor beta chains from one sample sequenced in a study of read filtering for tumor transcriptome and immune sequencing. From roughly 400 ng of RNA, a library with molecular barcoded alpha/delta and beta/gamma adaptors was made. TCRdb re-derived calls from the reads in MiXCR, one entry per CDR3 protein. In the table there are 100,000 to 150,000 distinct CDR3 sequences, around 13% of which are singletons. Sequencing input: a population of CD138-negative cells sorted from bone marrow. These TCRs come from a donor at least 40 years old with multiple myeloma.

Note on this clonotype: It is likely a read error: a sequence one base away is far more abundant. The chain employs TRBV5-5 and TRBJ2-1; D is unresolved. Germline V gene data show CDR1 as SGHKS and CDR2 as YYEKEE (reference sequence). The CDR3 runs to 15 residues. The CDR3 loop reads CASSFPFEYYNERFF. The CDR3 nucleotides read TGTGCCAGCAGCTTCCCTTTCGAGTACTACAATGAGCGGTTCTTC.

This clonotype was seen ten or more times. This chain joins TRBV5-1 and TRBJ2-3; D gene uncertain. This CDR3 has 11 residues. Deletions cut 5 bases from V and 3 bases from J, with 4 bases between. The V gene's germline CDR1 is SGHRS and CDR2 YFSETQ. The CDR3 protein is CASRGTDTQYF. CDR3 nucleotides: TGCGCCAGCAGAGGAACAGATACGCAGTATTTT. Full variable domain (remainder filled in from reference TRBV5-1 and TRBJ2-3): KAGVTQTPRYLIKTRGQQVTLSCSPISGHRSVSWYQQTPGQGLQFLFEYFSETQRNKGNFPGRFSGRQFSNSRSEMNVSTLELGDSALYLCASRGTDTQYFGPGTRLTVL.

The rearrangement joins TRBV5-1 to TRBJ1-1, with a weak D call TRBD1 (5 bases). V was clipped by 4 bases and J by 0 bases, with 16 bases between them. From germline, CDR1 is SGHRS and CDR2 YFSETQ. This CDR3 is 16 amino acids long. This CDR3 reads CASSPLQGTLNTEAFF. The CDR3 nucleotides are TGCGCCAGCAGCCCCCTCCAGGGCACGTTGAACACTGAAGCTTTCTTT.

This clonotype was recorded many times. The V and J genes are TRBV6-5 and TRBJ1-5, with no clear D. The CDR3 runs to 14 residues. V was pared by 5 bases and J by 0 bases, with 8 bases between. Per germline, CDR1 MNHEY and CDR2 SVGAGI. In DNA, the CDR3 is TGTGCCAGCAGTCTTAAAAATAGCAATCAGCCCCAGCATTTT. Its protein product is CASSLKNSNQPQHF.